A single sample gave rise to the 7 T cell receptor beta chains below, sequenced in a study of graft-versus-host responses after intestinal transplantation. The assay was immunoSEQ multiplex PCR, and TCRdb's table has in-frame clones only and misses some. The table lists about 10,000 clones, 92% of them singletons. Sequencing was performed on PBMCs, taken roughly 64 days after transplant. These receptor sequences come from a human patient who received an intestinal transplant, so some T cells may come from the graft donor.

The chain combines TRBV11-3 with TRBJ2-1; TRBD2 agrees at 8 bases. The CDR3 extends over 14 amino acids. J lost 0 bases, V lost 5 bases, and 0 bases had no gene match. Germline V gives CDR1 SGHNT, CDR2 YENEEA. Here the CDR3 DNA reads TGTGCCAGCAGCCTAGCGGGCTCCTACAATGAGCAGTTCTTC. Translation gives CASSLAGSYNEQFF.

The chain links TRBV5-1 to TRBJ2-5, with D uncertain. In germline, CDR1 is SGHRS, CDR2 YFSETQ. Trimming took off 0 bases at V and 3 bases at J, with 0 bases between the two ends. CDR3 length equals 11 residues. CDR3 DNA: TGCGCCAGCAGCTTGGAAGAGACCCAGTACTTC. It specifies CASSLEETQYF. Together with reference TRBV5-1 and TRBJ2-5, the CDR3 gives the full variable domain: KAGVTQTPRYLIKTRGQQVTLSCSPISGHRSVSWYQQTPGQGLQFLFEYFSETQRNKGNFPGRFSGRQFSNSRSEMNVSTLELGDSALYLCASSLEETQYFGPGTRLLVL.

The V and J genes are TRBV2 and TRBJ2-2; 11 nucleotides align to TRBD2. Germline V lookup: CDR1 SNHLY, CDR2 FYNNEI. The CDR3 has 16 amino acids. With V trimmed by 6 bases and J by 4 bases, 7 bases remained unmatched. In DNA, the CDR3 is TGTGCCAGCAGCTCAACTAGCGGGAGAGGCACCGGGGAGCTGTTTTTT. Encoded protein: CASSSTSGRGTGELFF.

The chain combines TRBV6-9 with TRBJ1-1; D unclear. The ends were cut back, 4 bases at V and 5 bases at J, with 11 bases in the middle. In germline, CDR1 is MNHGY, CDR2 SVAAGI. The CDR3 is 13 residues long. Here the CDR3 DNA reads TGTGCCAGCAGTTCTGGACGGTGGACTGAAGCTTTCTTT. This encodes CASSSGRWTEAFF.

J is TRBJ2-4 and V is TRBV5-5; TRBD1 might be the D (6 bases). V lost 3 bases and J 0 bases, leaving 16 bases between the germline ends. The CDR3 consists of 17 residues. The V gene's germline CDR1 is SGHKS and CDR2 YYEKEE (reference sequence). DNA for the CDR3: TGTGCCAGCAGCTCAGTTGGGGGCCAGATAGCCAAAAACATTCAGTACTTC. Translation: CASSSVGGQIAKNIQYF.

The chain recombines TRBV30 with TRBJ1-1; unclear D gene. The CDR3 runs to 14 residues. Trimming stripped 3 bases from V and 1 base from J, with 12 bases between. Germline V gene lookup returns CDR1 GTSNPN and CDR2 SVGIG (reference sequence). CDR3 sequence (DNA): TGTGCCTGGAGGGCAGGAGGTGCGAACACTGAAGCTTTCTTT. Its protein is CAWRAGGANTEAFF.

The J gene is TRBJ2-7, the V gene TRBV7-9; D assignment may be TRBD1 or TRBD2 (5 bases each). Germline V gene data show CDR1 as SEHNR and CDR2 as FQNEAQ (reference sequence). This CDR3 spans 15 amino acids. The V gene lost 3 bases and the J gene lost 6 bases, with 18 bases spanning the gap. Here the CDR3 reads CASSFSGLVGAEQYF. The CDR3 coding sequence is TGTGCCAGCAGCTTCTCGGGGCTAGTCGGCGCCGAGCAGTACTTC.